Given below is one T cell receptor beta chain in context. The data were taken from a study of OX40 agonist ivuxolimab in advanced cancers. Study-level information: While on treatment, patients had intravenous ivuxolimab at 0.01 to 10 mg/kg every 2 weeks.

This table comes from immunoSEQ multiplex PCR, and its TCRdb copy is limited to in-frame clones, with some not included. This sample carries 55,000 to 65,000 clones, more than 70% of them seen once, and the ten largest clones take approximately 1%. Germline CDR1 and CDR2: SGHRS and YFSETQ. With 0 bases clipped from V and 1 base from J, the junction kept 2 bases outside the gene matches. The CDR3 has 16 amino acids. The sequencing used CD4+ or CD8+ T cells sorted from blood, collected in a trial of the OX40 agonist ivuxolimab. This chain connects TRBV5-1 to TRBJ1-1; the match to TRBD1 covers 11 bases. This clonotype was obtained from an adult with an advanced solid tumor such as melanoma, head and neck, liver or kidney cancer. In DNA, the CDR3 is TGCGCCAGCAGCTTGGGGACAGGGGGCCCGAACACTGAAGCTTTCTTT. This gives the protein CASSLGTGGPNTEAFF. Drawing the rest from reference TRBV5-1 and TRBJ1-1, the complete variable domain is KAGVTQTPRYLIKTRGQQVTLSCSPISGHRSVSWYQQTPGQGLQFLFEYFSETQRNKGNFPGRFSGRQFSNSRSEMNVSTLELGDSALYLCASSLGTGGPNTEAFFGQGTRLTVV.